This paragraph reports one TCR beta chain. This sample stems from a study of blood T cell repertoires in COVID-19. Overall study: In each case, the material was cDNA or gDNA derived from T cells, B-cell-depleted T cells, or PBMCs.

Assay: immunoSEQ multiplex PCR; the TCRdb copy retains only in-frame clones and omits some. The repertoire has around 110,000 clones, 84% of them found once; the top ten carry roughly 13%. CDR3 length: 15 amino acids. From germline, CDR1 is MDHEN and CDR2 SYDVKM. V lost 5 bases and J lost 1, with 12 bases in between. The V and J genes are TRBV28 and TRBJ2-4; D is undetermined. This TCR came from a woman aged 60 to 75 with acute or convalescent COVID-19. The sample was peripheral blood. In DNA form, the CDR3 reads TGTGCCAGCAGTACGGTCGGTGGTGCCAAAAACATTCAGTACTTC. It codes for CASSTVGGAKNIQYF.